This T cell receptor (beta chain) appears in the sequencing data of a study of CD8+CD57+ T cells in acquired aplastic anemia. Study at large: 3.2 ug was the average amount of DNA from sorted CD4+ and CD8+ cells.

The use of genomic DNA as template underpinned the TCR beta VDJ and CDR3 profiling. A single record per CDR3 protein comes from TCRdb applying MiXCR to the reads. The sample carries under 200,000 distinct CDR3 sequences, 64% recorded once. This clonotype came up many times. The V end was cut by 6 bases, the J end by 0 bases, with 11 bases between. From germline, CDR1 is SQVTM and CDR2 ANQGSEA. The CDR3 runs to 13 residues. This TCR was recovered from a human donor with severe aplastic anemia or a healthy control (not recorded which). V gene TRBV29-1 combines with J gene TRBJ1-1, with D maybe TRBD1 (6 bases). The sample was sorted CD4+, CD8+, or CD8+CD57+ T cells (not recorded which) from PBMCs. CDR3 nucleotide sequence: TGCAGCGTAGAAAACAGGGTGAACACTGAAGCTTTCTTT. Amino acids: CSVENRVNTEAFF.